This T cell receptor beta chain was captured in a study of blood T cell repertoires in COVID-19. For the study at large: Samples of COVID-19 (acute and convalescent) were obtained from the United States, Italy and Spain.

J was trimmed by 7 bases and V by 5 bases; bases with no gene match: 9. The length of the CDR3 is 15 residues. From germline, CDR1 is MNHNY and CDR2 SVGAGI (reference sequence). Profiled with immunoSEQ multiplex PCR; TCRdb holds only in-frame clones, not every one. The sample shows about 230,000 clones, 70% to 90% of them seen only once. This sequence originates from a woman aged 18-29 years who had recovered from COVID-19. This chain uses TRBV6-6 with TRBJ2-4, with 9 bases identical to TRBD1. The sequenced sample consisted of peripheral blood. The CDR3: CASSRVGGTGNIQYF. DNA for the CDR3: TGTGCCAGCAGTCGGGTGGGTGGGACAGGGAACATTCAGTACTTC.